This is a list of T cell receptor beta chains from one sample in a study of Ad26.COV2.S vaccination and SARS-CoV-2 variants. The table came from immunoSEQ multiplex PCR; TCRdb's copy has only in-frame clones and leaves some out. The table lists about 350,000 clones, approximately 86% of them singletons. The source material was peripheral blood, sampled in a trial of Ad26.COV2.S vaccine versus placebo. The receptors here all came from a person aged 18 to 65 who received the Ad26.COV2.S COVID-19 vaccine or a placebo. Each CDR3 is given with its conserved first and last residue. The D gene is left open where the match is weak. Clone size, where shown, is once, few, many, or a class for clones that have expanded.

D gene: TRBD1; J gene: TRBJ2-7; V gene: TRBV7-9; clone size: -; CDR3 protein: CASSYGQGGEQYF; CDR3 DNA: TGTGCCAGCAGCTACGGACAGGGTGGCGAGCAGTACTTC
D gene: -; J gene: TRBJ2-1; V gene: TRBV27; clone size: -; CDR3 protein: CASSYKVANEQFF; CDR3 DNA: TGTGCCAGCAGTTACAAGGTGGCCAATGAGCAGTTCTTC
D gene: TRBD2; J gene: TRBJ2-3; V gene: TRBV6-1; clone size: -; CDR3 protein: CASSDLAGGLSDTQYF; CDR3 DNA: TGTGCCAGCAGTGACTTAGCGGGGGGGCTATCAGATACGCAGTATTTT
D gene: -; J gene: TRBJ2-7; V gene: TRBV30; clone size: -; CDR3 protein: CAWSRPTDEQYF; CDR3 DNA: TGTGCCTGGAGTAGGCCAACGGACGAGCAGTACTTC
D gene: -; J gene: TRBJ2-6; V gene: TRBV7-9; clone size: -; CDR3 protein: CASSLGLGRMAGANVLTF; CDR3 DNA: TGTGCCAGCAGCTTAGGTCTAGGCAGAATGGCTGGGGCCAACGTCCTGACTTTC
D gene: -; J gene: TRBJ2-5; V gene: TRBV7-9; clone size: -; CDR3 protein: CASSRGQGETQYF; CDR3 DNA: TGTGCCAGCAGCAGAGGGCAGGGAGAGACCCAGTACTTC
D gene: TRBD1; J gene: TRBJ2-5; V gene: TRBV9; clone size: once; CDR3 protein: CASSTGGHQETQYF; CDR3 DNA: TGTGCCAGCAGCACAGGGGGCCACCAAGAGACCCAGTACTTC
D gene: -; J gene: TRBJ2-4; V gene: TRBV28; clone size: few; CDR3 protein: CASRIRWGADHIQYF; CDR3 DNA: TGTGCCAGCAGGATTCGTTGGGGGGCCGACCACATTCAGTACTTC
D gene: TRBD2; J gene: TRBJ2-7; V gene: TRBV28; clone size: -; CDR3 protein: CASSWTSGTSYEQYF; CDR3 DNA: TGTGCCAGCAGTTGGACTAGCGGGACCTCCTACGAGCAGTACTTC
D gene: -; J gene: TRBJ1-1; V gene: TRBV7-8; clone size: -; CDR3 protein: CASSLGVMNTEAFF; CDR3 DNA: TGTGCCAGCAGCTTAGGGGTTATGAACACTGAAGCTTTCTTT
D gene: -; J gene: TRBJ1-4; V gene: TRBV7-2; clone size: -; CDR3 protein: CASSPDRLATNEKLFF; CDR3 DNA: TGTGCCAGCAGCCCCGACAGACTTGCAACTAATGAAAAACTGTTTTTT
D gene: TRBD2; J gene: TRBJ2-7; V gene: TRBV2; clone size: once; CDR3 protein: CASKNATSGRYEQYF; CDR3 DNA: TGTGCCAGCAAGAACGCGACTAGCGGGAGGTACGAGCAGTACTTC
D gene: -; J gene: TRBJ2-1; V gene: TRBV5-1; clone size: -; CDR3 protein: CASTPGRIYNEQFF; CDR3 DNA: TGCGCCAGCACCCCGGGGAGGATTTACAATGAGCAGTTCTTC
D gene: -; J gene: TRBJ1-1; V gene: TRBV4-2; clone size: -; CDR3 protein: CASSQADRTVEAFF; CDR3 DNA: TGTGCCAGCAGCCAAGCCGACAGGACGGTCGAAGCTTTCTTT
D gene: -; J gene: TRBJ1-2; V gene: TRBV7-9; clone size: -; CDR3 protein: CASSLSQAGSYGYTF; CDR3 DNA: TGTGCCAGCAGCTTATCCCAGGCAGGTAGCTATGGCTACACCTTC
D gene: -; J gene: TRBJ1-4; V gene: TRBV4-1; clone size: many; CDR3 protein: CASSQVRGQREEKLFF; CDR3 DNA: TGCGCCAGCAGCCAAGTCCGAGGACAGAGGGAGGAAAAACTGTTTTTT
D gene: -; J gene: TRBJ2-7; V gene: TRBV3-1/TRBV3-2; clone size: once; CDR3 protein: CASSQGAGGQNDF; CDR3 DNA: TGTGCCAGCAGCCAAGGAGCAGGTGGACAAAACGACTTC
D gene: -; J gene: TRBJ1-5; V gene: TRBV28; clone size: -; CDR3 protein: CASSLSRGQPQHF; CDR3 DNA: TGTGCCAGCAGTTTATCCAGGGGCCAGCCCCAGCATTTT
D gene: -; J gene: TRBJ2-5; V gene: TRBV7-2; clone size: once; CDR3 protein: CASSRGLQETQYF; CDR3 DNA: TGTGCCAGCAGCCGAGGGTTACAAGAGACCCAGTACTTC
D gene: -; J gene: TRBJ2-2; V gene: TRBV6-4; clone size: -; CDR3 protein: CASRTLSFRELFF; CDR3 DNA: TGTGCCAGCAGGACCCTTAGTTTCCGGGAGCTGTTTTTT
D gene: TRBD2; J gene: TRBJ2-2; V gene: TRBV11-2; clone size: -; CDR3 protein: CASSSPGGAGTGELFF; CDR3 DNA: TGTGCCAGCAGCTCCCCGGGGGGGGCGGGCACCGGGGAGCTGTTTTTT
D gene: -; J gene: TRBJ2-7; V gene: TRBV6-4; clone size: -; CDR3 protein: CAKGERTDISYEQYF; CDR3 DNA: TGTGCCAAAGGAGAGAGGACAGATATCTCCTACGAGCAGTACTTC
D gene: -; J gene: TRBJ1-1; V gene: TRBV4-3; clone size: -; CDR3 protein: CASSPKDSSMNTEAFF; CDR3 DNA: TGCGCCAGCAGCCCTAAGGACAGCTCTATGAACACTGAAGCTTTCTTT
D gene: -; J gene: TRBJ2-3; V gene: TRBV4-1; clone size: -; CDR3 protein: CASSQDHATDTQYF; CDR3 DNA: TGCGCCAGCAGCCAAGACCACGCCACAGATACGCAGTATTTT
D gene: -; J gene: TRBJ2-7; V gene: TRBV3-1/TRBV3-2; clone size: -; CDR3 protein: CASSQVSHSLTYEQYF; CDR3 DNA: TGTGCCAGCAGCCAAGTTTCTCACAGCCTAACCTACGAGCAGTACTTC
D gene: -; J gene: TRBJ2-3; V gene: TRBV25-1; clone size: once; CDR3 protein: CASSDLDATADTQYF; CDR3 DNA: TGTGCCAGCAGTGACTTGGATGCAACGGCAGATACGCAGTATTTT
D gene: -; J gene: TRBJ2-7; V gene: TRBV19; clone size: -; CDR3 protein: CASSIPGGAYEQYF; CDR3 DNA: TGTGCCAGTAGTATACCAGGGGGGGCCTACGAGCAGTACTTC
D gene: -; J gene: TRBJ1-2; V gene: TRBV7-2; clone size: once; CDR3 protein: CASSPRGGASYGYTF; CDR3 DNA: TGTGCCAGCAGCCCAAGGGGCGGGGCATCCTATGGCTACACCTTC
D gene: -; J gene: TRBJ1-1; V gene: TRBV29-1; clone size: -; CDR3 protein: CSGLEQLNTEAFF; CDR3 DNA: TGCAGCGGTTTGGAACAGTTGAACACTGAAGCTTTCTTT
D gene: TRBD1; J gene: TRBJ2-7; V gene: TRBV19; clone size: -; CDR3 protein: CASSIGDRDYEQYF; CDR3 DNA: TGTGCCAGTAGTATCGGGGACAGGGACTACGAGCAGTACTTC
D gene: TRBD1; J gene: TRBJ1-4; V gene: TRBV28; clone size: few; CDR3 protein: CASSSRWTGFTEKLFF; CDR3 DNA: TGTGCCAGCAGTTCAAGATGGACAGGGTTTACCGAAAAACTGTTTTTT
D gene: -; J gene: TRBJ1-3; V gene: TRBV3-1/TRBV3-2; clone size: -; CDR3 protein: CASSQDSDSGNTIYF; CDR3 DNA: TGTGCCAGCAGCCAAGACTCGGACTCTGGAAACACCATATATTTT
D gene: -; J gene: TRBJ2-7; V gene: TRBV5-5; clone size: -; CDR3 protein: CASSWGRESSYEQYF; CDR3 DNA: TGTGCCAGCAGCTGGGGGCGGGAGAGCTCCTACGAGCAGTACTTC
D gene: -; J gene: TRBJ2-7; V gene: TRBV6-5; clone size: -; CDR3 protein: CASSFSWGAYEQYF; CDR3 DNA: TGTGCCAGCAGTTTTAGCTGGGGGGCCTACGAGCAGTACTTC
D gene: -; J gene: TRBJ1-4; V gene: TRBV28; clone size: -; CDR3 protein: CASGDGPGEKLFF; CDR3 DNA: TGTGCCAGCGGCGACGGACCGGGTGAAAAACTGTTTTTT
D gene: -; J gene: TRBJ2-3; V gene: TRBV30; clone size: -; CDR3 protein: CAWSPGTSGRDTQYF; CDR3 DNA: TGTGCCTGGAGTCCAGGGACCTCGGGAAGGGATACGCAGTATTTT
D gene: -; J gene: TRBJ1-4; V gene: TRBV19; clone size: -; CDR3 protein: CASNDEKLFF; CDR3 DNA: TGTGCCAGTAACGATGAAAAACTGTTTTTT
D gene: TRBD1; J gene: TRBJ1-2; V gene: TRBV6-2/TRBV6-3; clone size: -; CDR3 protein: CASSYSKGANGYTF; CDR3 DNA: TGTGCCAGCAGTTACTCTAAGGGGGCCAATGGCTACACCTTC
D gene: TRBD1; J gene: TRBJ2-5; V gene: TRBV5-1; clone size: once; CDR3 protein: CASTRDSQIPETQYF; CDR3 DNA: TGCGCCAGCACAAGGGACAGTCAGATCCCAGAGACCCAGTACTTC
D gene: -; J gene: TRBJ2-5; V gene: TRBV21-1; clone size: -; CDR3 protein: CASSKRDFEDETQYF; CDR3 DNA: TGTGCCAGCAGCAAAAGGGATTTCGAAGACGAGACCCAGTACTTC
D gene: -; J gene: TRBJ1-5; V gene: TRBV7-2; clone size: once; CDR3 protein: CASSLERDQPQHF; CDR3 DNA: TGTGCCAGCAGCTTAGAGCGAGATCAGCCCCAGCATTTT
D gene: TRBD2; J gene: TRBJ2-3; V gene: TRBV7-9; clone size: -; CDR3 protein: CASSLGGGAGDTQYF; CDR3 DNA: TGTGCCAGCAGCTTAGGCGGGGGGGCAGGAGATACGCAGTATTTT
D gene: -; J gene: TRBJ1-5; V gene: TRBV12-3/TRBV12-4; clone size: -; CDR3 protein: CASSWDRTGPQHF; CDR3 DNA: TGTGCCAGCAGCTGGGACCGCACAGGGCCCCAGCATTTT
D gene: TRBD1; J gene: TRBJ2-5; V gene: TRBV18; clone size: -; CDR3 protein: CASSRLQGAQETQYF; CDR3 DNA: TGTGCCAGCTCTCGCCTTCAGGGGGCCCAAGAGACCCAGTACTTC
D gene: -; J gene: TRBJ2-3; V gene: TRBV9; clone size: -; CDR3 protein: CASSGGGAGPARAQYF; CDR3 DNA: TGTGCCAGCAGCGGGGGAGGAGCGGGTCCGGCCAGGGCGCAGTATTTT
D gene: TRBD2; J gene: TRBJ2-3; V gene: TRBV9; clone size: -; CDR3 protein: CASSPQVSGGLTDTQYF; CDR3 DNA: TGTGCCAGCAGCCCCCAAGTTAGCGGGGGGCTCACAGATACGCAGTATTTT
D gene: -; J gene: TRBJ2-1; V gene: TRBV28; clone size: -; CDR3 protein: CASSLRRAPLFEQFF; CDR3 DNA: TGTGCCAGCAGTTTACGTCGGGCCCCTCTTTTCGAGCAGTTCTTC
D gene: -; J gene: TRBJ2-1; V gene: TRBV7-9; clone size: -; CDR3 protein: CASSLANRNEQFF; CDR3 DNA: TGTGCCAGCAGCTTAGCCAATCGCAATGAGCAGTTCTTC
D gene: -; J gene: TRBJ1-2; V gene: TRBV19; clone size: -; CDR3 protein: CASSMPTERRGYTF; CDR3 DNA: TGTGCCAGTAGTATGCCGACAGAACGTCGCGGCTACACCTTC
D gene: TRBD2; J gene: TRBJ2-5; V gene: TRBV4-3; clone size: -; CDR3 protein: CASSQDLVAGGIETQYF; CDR3 DNA: TGCGCCAGCAGCCAAGATCTGGTGGCGGGAGGGATAGAGACCCAGTACTTC
D gene: TRBD1; J gene: TRBJ1-4; V gene: TRBV14; clone size: -; CDR3 protein: CASSQDKGTGKAEKLFF; CDR3 DNA: TGTGCCAGCAGCCAAGATAAGGGGACAGGGAAGGCGGAAAAACTGTTTTTT
D gene: TRBD2; J gene: TRBJ2-1; V gene: TRBV29-1; clone size: -; CDR3 protein: CSLGGGLAGVSSYNEQFF; CDR3 DNA: TGCAGCCTTGGGGGCGGACTAGCGGGGGTGAGCTCCTACAATGAGCAGTTCTTC
D gene: TRBD2; J gene: TRBJ2-5; V gene: TRBV5-1; clone size: -; CDR3 protein: CASSSSSGGAGETQYF; CDR3 DNA: TGCGCCAGCAGCTCCTCTAGCGGGGGGGCCGGGGAGACCCAGTACTTC
D gene: -; J gene: TRBJ1-5; V gene: TRBV11-2; clone size: once; CDR3 protein: CASSLTENQPQHF; CDR3 DNA: TGTGCCAGCAGCTTGACTGAGAATCAGCCCCAGCATTTT
D gene: TRBD2; J gene: TRBJ2-3; V gene: TRBV4-3; clone size: few; CDR3 protein: CASSQLYSGGPTDTQYF; CDR3 DNA: TGCGCCAGCAGCCAGTTGTATAGCGGGGGGCCGACAGATACGCAGTATTTT
D gene: -; J gene: TRBJ1-1; V gene: TRBV7-9; clone size: -; CDR3 protein: CASSLEGFGTEAFF; CDR3 DNA: TGTGCCAGCAGCTTAGAGGGGTTTGGAACTGAAGCTTTCTTT
D gene: -; J gene: TRBJ1-1; V gene: TRBV7-2; clone size: -; CDR3 protein: CASSLAGGQNTEAFF; CDR3 DNA: TGTGCCAGCAGCTTAGCGGGGGGCCAGAACACTGAAGCTTTCTTT